This paragraph covers one TCR beta chain sequence. The target antigen is unknown. This sample stems from a study of cytomegalovirus exposure and HLA in healthy donors. Trimming left V 3 bases short and J 2 bases short, with 17 bases between. Germline lookup yields CDR1 SGHRS and CDR2 YFSETQ. The length of the CDR3 is 16 residues. 60 Vbeta and 13 Jbeta primers were used in PCR. As processed by the authors: In a later analysis, of 79 million or so unique beta chains, around 11 million appeared in at least two donors. Using immunoSEQ multiplex PCR, the repertoire was profiled, and TCRdb retains in-frame clones only, with some absent. V and J calls and clone size are given by that table; D and trimming were obtained from the DNA. The table includes 110,000 or so clones, over 70% detected once. Study-wide results and caveats: Later analysis associated a missense DCLRE1C variant with TCR beta V- and J-gene trimming. DRB1 had the most TCR associations and HLA-C the fewest, a later analysis found, with rates varying by HLA locus.

The chain combines TRBV5-1 with TRBJ1-1; a weak D match, TRBD1 (5 bases). Sample: PBMCs. The TCR comes from a woman aged 50 to 60 in good health and CMV-seropositive. The CDR3 DNA follows: TGCGCCAGCAGCTGGCTTACAGTAGGGGCCAACACTGAAGCTTTCTTT. This encodes CASSWLTVGANTEAFF.